The present T cell receptor (beta chain) was sequenced within a study of T cells after yellow fever vaccination. Deletions cut 5 bases from V and 9 bases from J, with 14 bases between. CDR3 length: 13 amino acids. CDR1 and CDR2 (germline): SEHNR, FQNEAQ (reference sequence). TCRdb reprocessed the 5' RACE reads with MiXCR, giving one entry per CDR3 protein. The sample comprises roughly 79,000 distinct CDR3 sequences, around 7.9% of which are singletons, and approximately 30% rests with the top ten. This clonotype was found many times. The TCR originated in a man younger than 35 who received the YFV17D yellow fever vaccine. The sequences come from CD8+ T cells sorted from PBMCs, collected 9 to 10 days after the first yellow fever vaccination. This chain uses TRBV7-9 with TRBJ2-4; D not resolved. The CDR3 DNA follows: TGTGCCAGCAGCGCGCGCGATTCGCGCATTCAGTACTTC. It specifies CASSARDSRIQYF.